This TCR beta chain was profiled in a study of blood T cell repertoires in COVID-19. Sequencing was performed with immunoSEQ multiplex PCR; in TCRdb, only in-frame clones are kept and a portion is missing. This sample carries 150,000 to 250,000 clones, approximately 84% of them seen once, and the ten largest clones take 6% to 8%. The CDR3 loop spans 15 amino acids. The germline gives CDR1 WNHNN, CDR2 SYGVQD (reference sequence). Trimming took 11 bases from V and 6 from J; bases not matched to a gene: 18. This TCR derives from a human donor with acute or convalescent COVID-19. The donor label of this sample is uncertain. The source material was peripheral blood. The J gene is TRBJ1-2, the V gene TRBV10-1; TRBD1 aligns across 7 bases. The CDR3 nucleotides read TGCGCCCGAAAGAACAGGGGAATCAGGTCGAATGGCTACACCTTC. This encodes CARKNRGIRSNGYTF.